Sequencing of this TCR beta chain was carried out in a study of T cells in Graves' hyperthyroidism and ophthalmopathy (dated 2019 in TCRdb). Regarding the research as a whole: Peripheral blood was collected at initial diagnosis, before any treatment. To identify distinguishing TCR V-J signatures, a discovery cohort of about 100 patients was used, comprising 43 with Graves' ophthalmopathy and about 59 with stable Graves' hyperthyroidism. After sampling, hyperthyroidism patients received methimazole starting at 30 mg daily, and ophthalmopathy patients received high-dose intravenous methylprednisolone. The 100 or so discovery patients were randomly divided into training and test sets at a 7:3 ratio. TCR Vbeta CDR3 sequencing of approximately 140 peripheral blood samples (43 ophthalmopathy, around 80 hyperthyroidism and approximately 17 progressor patients) is reported in the paper. Thyroid tissue and blood T-cell repertoires from several Graves' hyperthyroidism patients were also compared in the study. Prospective prediction of ophthalmopathy was tested in an independent validation cohort consisting of under 20 hyperthyroidism patients and 15 to 17 patients who later progressed to ophthalmopathy. Study-wide findings and limitations: A model built on a 13 V-J signature distinguished ophthalmopathy from stable hyperthyroidism, reaching approximately 89% sensitivity and approximately 81% specificity in cross-validation and 80%/75% in testing. No statistical method was used to fix the sample size in advance, and group allocation was not hidden from the investigators. In validation, the model predicted progression to ophthalmopathy a median of roughly 6.2 months before onset, with 70% to 71% sensitivity and around 76% specificity. Most expanded thyroid clonotypes (frequency above 0.001) were also detected in blood, suggesting blood repertoires may reflect thyroid immune responses.

On this clonotype itself: Its antigen is unknown. It has no much larger one-base neighbor in the sample; base qualities were not kept.

A patient counted as having stable Graves' hyperthyroidism if no progression to ophthalmopathy occurred over 18 months of follow-up. Hyperthyroidism patients were aged 18 to 65 years and newly diagnosed, with disease duration of less than 2 months. Any patient with an uncontrolled infection, another autoimmune disease, pregnancy or lactation was excluded. Diagnoses were based on clinical symptoms, serum thyroxine and TRAb, thyroid ultrasound and orbital computed tomography. Ficoll-Paque density gradient centrifugation was used to isolate PBMCs from 8.5 to 10 ml of fresh peripheral blood. Trizol reagent was used to extract total RNA, and RNA quality was then checked on an Agilent 2100 Bioanalyzer. The CDR1 and CDR2 encoded by the germline V gene (reference sequence) are DFQATT and SNEGSKA. Cut back by 6 bases and 0 bases, the V and J ends lie 15 bases apart. Including the terminal cysteine and phenylalanine, the CDR3 comprises 15 residues. The kept DNA is CDR3 alone, 45 bases in frame from the first base.

Amplification of TCR beta CDR3 regions was carried out from RNA transcripts. A first-round RT-PCR of the TCR CDR3 used the HTBI primer set with the Qiagen OneStep RT-PCR kit. Libraries were constructed in a second round of multiplex PCR, after which size selection and purification were performed. Libraries were sequenced paired-end with 100 bp reads on an Illumina HiSeq2000. As for how the authors treated the data: SOAPnuke was used to process the raw data, throwing out any read that contained adapters or uncalled bases, had a mean Phred below 15, or lacked an exact constant-primer or identifier match. High-quality paired reads were merged with COPE v1.2.5, and unique nucleotide sequences were defined as clonotypes. MiTCR v1.1 was used to align the clonotypes against IMGT TRBV, TRBD and TRBJ reference segments. The analysis was restricted to V-J combinations with a frequency above 0.0001, which together covered 98% to 99.2% of the repertoires. The TCS score was defined as the ratio of F50 (clonal expansion) to E x V (chaos), calculated using BLOSUM62-based TCRdist between CDR3 peptides within each V-J. Welch's t-statistics and random forest reduced around 510 V-J features to 10 to 15, which were used in a naive Bayes classifier (R e1071). TCRdb applied fastp at Q25 and MiXCR to the public reads, then kept only in-frame beta chains. Every distinct CDR3 protein forms one entry, paired with its most common genes and DNA. In this record, the V and J calls reflect TCRdb's handling and not the investigators' own analysis. The sample table contains under 400,000 distinct CDR3 sequences; only one count was recorded for approximately 25% of them. The ten largest clones add up to about 73% of the sample.

Sample: blood. The chain was built from TRBV20-1 and TRBJ2-1; TRBD1 is perhaps the D gene, given 5 matching bases. This receptor was identified in a man in his fifties with Graves' hyperthyroidism. The CDR3 protein is CSARQGANSYNEQFF. The nucleotide sequence is given as TGCAGTGCGAGGCAGGGCGCAAACTCCTACAATGAGCAGTTCTTC.